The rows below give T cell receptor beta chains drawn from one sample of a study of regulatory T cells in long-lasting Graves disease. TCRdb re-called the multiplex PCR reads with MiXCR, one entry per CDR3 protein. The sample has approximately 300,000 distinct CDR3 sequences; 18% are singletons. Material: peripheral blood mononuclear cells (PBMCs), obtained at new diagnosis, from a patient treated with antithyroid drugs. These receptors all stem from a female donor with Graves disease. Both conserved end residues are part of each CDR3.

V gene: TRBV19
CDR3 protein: CASTYGWGTGNTNTEAFF

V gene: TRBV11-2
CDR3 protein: CASSPTSYEQYF

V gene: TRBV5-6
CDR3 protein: CASSPAGGQLQETQYF

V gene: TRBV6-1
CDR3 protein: CASSPGTGSYGYTF

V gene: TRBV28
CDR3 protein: CASSQGVYEQYF

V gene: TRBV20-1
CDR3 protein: CSGEREGNNEQFF

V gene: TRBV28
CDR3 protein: CASRKQGAVLAGGLETQYF

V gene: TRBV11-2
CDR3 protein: CASSPRHLENIQYF

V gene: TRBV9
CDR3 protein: CASRTSGGGRLSGYTF

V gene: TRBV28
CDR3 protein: CASSEISPGLAGASYNEQFF

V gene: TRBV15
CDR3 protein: CATSRRLAQETQYF

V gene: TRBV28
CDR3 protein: CASIKGANYGYTF

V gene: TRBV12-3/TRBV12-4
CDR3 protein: CASRQGASYGYTF

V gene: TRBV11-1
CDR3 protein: CASSQASGSNYGYTF

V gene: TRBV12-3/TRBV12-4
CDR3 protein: CASSIEDRAYEQYF

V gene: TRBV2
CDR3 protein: CASRGNGESGELFF

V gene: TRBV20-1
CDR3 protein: CSARDRGQGSYNEQFF

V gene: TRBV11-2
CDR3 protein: CASSRDRAYGYTF

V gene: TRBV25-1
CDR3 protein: CASSAMPPGEDEQYF

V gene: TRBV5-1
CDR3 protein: CASSLNSGKETQYF

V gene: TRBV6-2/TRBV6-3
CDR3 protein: CASSYLRLAENEQFF

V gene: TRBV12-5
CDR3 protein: CASGLADGFEKLFF

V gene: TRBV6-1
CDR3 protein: CASSERSTSGNEQFF

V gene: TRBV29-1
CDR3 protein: CSVDNRMGTDTQYF

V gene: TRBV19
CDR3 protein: CASVSGNGNQPQHF

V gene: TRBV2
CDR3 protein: CASSADGPNQPQHF

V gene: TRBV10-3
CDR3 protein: CAMAGEETGELFF

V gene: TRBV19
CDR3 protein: CASSPRTSGRESSYNEQFF

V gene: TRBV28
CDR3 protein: CASSLYLPSGYGYTF

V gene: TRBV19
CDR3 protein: CASSPYTGELFF

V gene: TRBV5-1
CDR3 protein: CASSLALGTYEQYF

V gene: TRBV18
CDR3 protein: CASSPLLAGVTDTQYF

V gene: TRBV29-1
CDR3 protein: CSYKNTEAFF

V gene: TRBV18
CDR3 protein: CASSPRQVSGANVLTF

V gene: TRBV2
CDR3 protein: CASSFPGGSTDTQYF

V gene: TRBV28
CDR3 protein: CASSPLWSNYGYTF

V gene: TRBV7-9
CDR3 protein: CASSVGQGYEQYF

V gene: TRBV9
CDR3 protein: CASSVALRTGHGYTF

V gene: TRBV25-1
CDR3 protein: CASSPRLEGGVGETQYF

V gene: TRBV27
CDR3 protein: CASSFSARWSDTQYF

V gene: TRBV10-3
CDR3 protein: CAISVERGSSYNEQFF

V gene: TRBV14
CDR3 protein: CASSHVAGDVYEQYF

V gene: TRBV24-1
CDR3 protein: CATSDSGLAGVMTQYF

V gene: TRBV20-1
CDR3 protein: CSASDSGANVLTF

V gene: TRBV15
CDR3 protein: CATSRDRALTEAFF

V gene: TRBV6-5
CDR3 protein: CASSYSGGVAEAFF

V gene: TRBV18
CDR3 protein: CASSPGIAYEQYF

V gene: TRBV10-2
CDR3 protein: CASSEGDHTDTQYF